A single sample is the source of the 22 T cell receptor beta chains below, sequenced in a study of technical replicates of blood from a few donors. Sequencing was performed with immunoSEQ multiplex PCR; in TCRdb, only in-frame clones are kept and a portion is missing. The sample has 73,000 or so clones; around nine tenths are singletons. The sequenced sample consisted of T cells isolated from PBMCs. The receptors come from a human donor in good health.

The V gene is TRBV5-1, the J gene TRBJ1-1; D perhaps matches TRBD1 (5 bases). The CDR3 runs to 12 residues. V dropped 0 bases and J dropped 8 bases, with 8 bases sitting between them. CDR1 SGHRS and CDR2 YFSETQ come from the germline V gene. DNA of the CDR3: TGCGCCAGCAGCTTGGGAACAGGCGAAGCTTTCTTT. Translation gives CASSLGTGEAFF.

V and J are TRBV7-8 and TRBJ1-2, with D possibly TRBD1 on 6 matching bases. The V gene's germline CDR1 is SGHVS and CDR2 FQNEAQ. The CDR3 is 13 residues long. V was clipped by 7 bases and J by 5 bases, with 14 bases between them. Here the CDR3 reads CASTQGTAYGYTF. In nucleotides, the CDR3 is TGTGCCAGCACCCAGGGGACGGCTTATGGCTACACCTTC.

The chain carries TRBV5-8 and TRBJ1-5; no firm D call. Germline V gene sequence: CDR1 SGHTS, CDR2 YDEGEE. V was pared by 1 base and J by 5 bases, with 7 bases between. CDR3 length equals 13 residues. The CDR3 spells CASSLFPYQPQHF. The DNA of the CDR3 is TGTGCCAGCAGCTTGTTTCCTTATCAGCCCCAGCATTTT.

This clone was counted once. The V gene is TRBV9, the J gene TRBJ1-2, with D possibly being TRBD1 (5 bases). Germline CDR1 and CDR2: SGDLS and YYNGEE. The CDR3 is 14 amino acids. Trimming stripped 4 bases from V and 4 bases from J, with 14 bases between. CDR3 sequence: CASSPWGDAYGYTF. The CDR3 coding sequence is TGTGCCAGCAGCCCTTGGGGGGACGCCTATGGCTACACCTTC.

The chain links TRBV25-1 to TRBJ1-5; weak D call: TRBD1 (6 bases). The CDR3 covers 15 residues. V lost 3 bases to trimming and J lost 6 bases, with 15 bases between them. Germline CDR1 is MGHDK and CDR2 is SYGVNS. The CDR3 is CASSDSRRGGQPQHF. The CDR3 DNA sequence: TGTGCCAGCAGTGATTCCCGCAGGGGTGGTCAGCCCCAGCATTTT.

The V call is TRBV5-6, the J call TRBJ2-7, with D possibly being TRBD1 (6 bases). Germline assignment: CDR1 SGHDT and CDR2 YYEEEE. The CDR3 runs to 19 residues. Trimming left V 6 bases short and J 2 bases short, with 30 bases between. CDR3 nucleotides: TGTGCCAGCAATGCATCGATACCGGGACACATCGAATGCCCCTACGAGCAGTACTTC. It codes for CASNASIPGHIECPYEQYF.

The rearrangement links TRBV6-1 to TRBJ1-5; D uncertain. Deletions cut 5 bases from V and 1 base from J, with 12 bases between. The V gene's germline CDR1 is MNHNS and CDR2 SASEGT. The CDR3 loop spans 15 amino acids. CDR3 region: CASSNWQASNQPQHF. The CDR3 DNA reads TGTGCCAGCAGTAATTGGCAGGCAAGCAATCAGCCCCAGCATTTT.

In its sample, this clone was seen once. The V and J genes are TRBV5-6 and TRBJ2-3; 9 bases map to TRBD1. The CDR3 is made up of 12 amino acids. Germline CDR1 is SGHDT and CDR2 is YYEEEE. The trim removed 3 bases at V and 13 bases at J, leaving 6 bases unmatched. CDR3 DNA sequence: TGTGCCAGCAGCTCCTTCCGGGACAGGGAGTATTTT. Translating it yields CASSSFRDREYF.

The chain combines TRBV27 with TRBJ1-5, with D possibly matching TRBD1 (6 bases). This CDR3 spans 14 amino acids. The germline CDR1 and CDR2 sequences are MNHEY and SMNVEV (reference sequence). Trimming took off 6 bases at V and 9 bases at J, with 18 bases between the two ends. As DNA, the CDR3 is TGTGCCAGCAGCCCAGGGGCAGCTCGACTGCCCCAGCATTTT. Amino acids: CASSPGAARLPQHF.

This chain joins TRBV10-2 and TRBJ1-5; 8 bases fit TRBD1. Trimming took 10 bases from V and 4 from J; bases not matched to a gene: 3. Germline CDR1 reads WSHSY; CDR2 reads SAAADI. The length of the CDR3 is 12 residues. In DNA, the CDR3 is TGCGCCATAGGACAGGGTAATCAGCCCCAGCATTTT. Translated: CAIGQGNQPQHF.

This chain joins TRBV7-9 and TRBJ2-1; a possible D gene is TRBD1 (5 bases). CDR1 and CDR2 (germline): SEHNR, FQNEAQ (reference sequence). This CDR3 spans 15 amino acids. Trimming stripped 0 bases from V and 12 bases from J, with 18 bases between. CDR3 region: CASSLADHRKVGQFF. The CDR3 DNA follows: TGTGCCAGCAGCTTAGCGGACCACAGGAAGGTGGGGCAGTTCTTC.

The CDR3 sequence is CASSQGLANEQFF. The CDR3 nucleotides read TGCGCCAGCAGCCAGGGACTGGCAAATGAGCAGTTCTTC. The genes are TRBV4-1 and TRBJ2-1, with D possibly being TRBD2 (6 bases). The CDR3 length is 13 residues. Trimming left V 3 bases short and J 7 bases short, with 10 bases between. The V gene's germline CDR1 is MGHRA and CDR2 YSYEKL.

V is TRBV19 and J is TRBJ2-7; TRBD2 might be the D (5 bases). V dropped 3 bases and J dropped 6 bases, with 15 bases sitting between them. Germline V CDR1 and CDR2: LNHDA, SQIVND (reference sequence). The CDR3 has 14 residues. The CDR3 spells CASSIRGGDGEQYF. DNA of the CDR3: TGTGCCAGTAGTATCCGAGGAGGCGACGGCGAGCAGTACTTC.

The chain couples TRBV25-1 to TRBJ1-4, with D unresolved. Trimming cost V 3 bases and J 8 bases, with 19 bases left between them. This CDR3 spans 16 amino acids. CDR1 is MGHDK and CDR2 is SYGVNS in the germline V gene. CDR3 sequence reads: CASSDFGLGWSEKLFF. The CDR3 nucleotides read TGTGCCAGCAGTGATTTTGGCCTCGGGTGGAGCGAAAAACTGTTTTTT.

This rearrangement joins TRBV5-1 to TRBJ1-1, with D possibly TRBD1 on 5 matching bases. Germline V lookup: CDR1 SGHRS, CDR2 YFSETQ. The CDR3 is 14 amino acids. The V gene lost 5 bases and the J gene lost 2 bases, with 13 bases spanning the gap. CDR3 sequence reads: CASRIRWGNTEAFF. In nucleotides, the CDR3 is TGCGCCAGCAGGATTCGGTGGGGCAACACTGAAGCTTTCTTT.

The chain employs TRBV19 and TRBJ2-7; maybe TRBD2 (6 bases). The CDR3 contains 16 residues. Germline CDR1 and CDR2: LNHDA and SQIVND (reference sequence). V was cut by 6 bases and J by 0 bases, with 18 bases left in between. The CDR3 nucleotides are TGTGCCAGTAGCATTCGACCTGGGGGGAGCTCCTACGAGCAGTACTTC. This encodes CASSIRPGGSSYEQYF.

The chain combines TRBV2 with TRBJ2-5; 12 bases align to TRBD2. The length of the CDR3 is 14 residues. CDR1 and CDR2 (germline): SNHLY, FYNNEI. Trimming at V came to 10 bases and at J to 2 bases, leaving 5 bases not matched to a gene. The DNA of the CDR3 is TGTGCCACCCTCCTAGCGGGAGGGCAAGAGACCCAGTACTTC. It is translated as CATLLAGGQETQYF. Looking up the rest from reference TRBV2 and TRBJ2-5 gives the full variable domain: EPEVTQTPSHQVTQMGQEVILRCVPISNHLYFYWYRQILGQKVEFLVSFYNNEISEKSEIFDDQFSVERPDGSNFTLKIRSTKLEDSAMYFCATLLAGGQETQYFGPGTRLLVL.

This chain joins TRBV6-1 and TRBJ2-7, with D possibly being TRBD1 (5 bases). From germline, CDR1 is MNHNS and CDR2 SASEGT. Trimming stripped 4 bases from V and 0 bases from J, with 10 bases between. CDR3 size: 14 residues. CDR3 in amino acids: CASSGVDSSYEQYF. The CDR3 coding sequence is TGTGCCAGCAGTGGGGTCGACAGCTCCTACGAGCAGTACTTC.

V and J are TRBV5-4 and TRBJ2-1, with 7 positions matching TRBD2. The CDR3 extends over 13 amino acids. J was trimmed by 6 bases and V by 1 base; bases with no gene match: 1. Germline CDR1 and CDR2: SGHNT and YYREEE (reference sequence). CDR3 amino acids: CASSLSGGNEQFF. For the CDR3, the DNA is TGTGCCAGCAGCTTGTCGGGGGGCAATGAGCAGTTCTTC.

This chain joins TRBV6-1 and TRBJ2-1; 7 bases agree with TRBD2. The CDR3 is 13 residues long. V was clipped by 7 bases and J by 2 bases; unmatched bases: 2. Germline CDR1 and CDR2: MNHNS and SASEGT. The CDR3 nucleotides are TGTGCCAGCAATCTAGCGGCCTACAATGAGCAGTTCTTC. Translated: CASNLAAYNEQFF.

The rearrangement uses TRBV6-1 and TRBJ2-2, with D perhaps matching TRBD1 (5 bases). Germline V CDR1 and CDR2: MNHNS, SASEGT. Deletions cut 4 bases from V and 1 base from J, with 19 bases between. There are 18 residues in the CDR3. The CDR3 sequence: CASSGTRRQGLNTGELFF. As DNA, the CDR3 is TGTGCCAGCAGTGGGACCCGGCGGCAGGGCTTGAACACCGGGGAGCTGTTTTTT.

The chain carries TRBV29-1 and TRBJ2-7; 7 nucleotides line up with TRBD1. CDR3 length: 13 amino acids. Losses at the gene ends were 7 bases for V and 0 bases for J; bases not matched to a gene: 6. Germline V gene data show CDR1 as SQVTM and CDR2 as ANQGSEA. DNA of the CDR3: TGCAGCGGTCGGACAGGCAGCTCCTACGAGCAGTACTTC. Translating it yields CSGRTGSSYEQYF.